This T cell receptor (beta chain) was recovered during a study of blood T cell repertoires in COVID-19. Study at large: Sites in the United States, Italy and Spain provided acute and convalescent COVID-19 samples.

Participants spanned ages about 18 to 89 years and resided in about 24 US areas. Participants' own reports of clinical history determined their cohort assignment. V shed 2 bases, J shed 2 bases, and the junction held 4 bases outside the gene matches. This CDR3 spans 16 amino acids. The germline V gene has CDR1 MDHEN and CDR2 SYDVKM. In the original analysis: Estimation of nucleated cell counts was performed using reference gene primer amplification. Here immunoSEQ multiplex PCR was the method, and the copy in TCRdb shows in-frame clones only, minus some. V and J calls and clone size come straight from that table; D and trimming were deduced from the DNA. The sample contains just over 300,000 clones, around 90% of which appear only once.

This chain links TRBV28 with TRBJ1-5; 9 bases map to TRBD1. The sequencing sample was made of PBMCs or T cells enriched from blood (not recorded which). The receptor was isolated from a woman aged 18-29 years with acute COVID-19. CDR3 sequence (DNA): TGTGCCAGCAGTTTACTCCGGGACAGGGGCAATCAGCCCCAGCATTTT. Protein product: CASSLLRDRGNQPQHF.